The 18 T cell receptor beta chains reported below all come from one sample, sequenced in a study of cytomegalovirus exposure and HLA in healthy donors. Vbeta (60) and Jbeta (13) primers were used in the PCR. Some clones are missing from TCRdb's copy, which holds only in-frame ones; the method was immunoSEQ multiplex PCR. The sample gives 60,000 or so clones, approximately 75% of which show up once; 2.5% to 3.5% is in the top ten. The specimen was PBMCs. The receptors stem from a woman in her thirties or forties in good health and CMV-seropositive.

This clone was detected a few times. The chain joins TRBV6-5 to TRBJ2-7, with TRBD2 identical over 7 bases. Germline CDR1 MNHEY, CDR2 SVGAGI. This CDR3 spans 15 amino acids. Germline trimming cut 8 bases from V and 4 bases from J; bases unmatched to any gene: 14. CDR3 loop: CASGEPRGGGYEQYF. The DNA for the CDR3 is TGTGCCAGCGGGGAGCCTAGGGGCGGGGGATACGAGCAGTACTTC.

This clone occurred once. This chain joins TRBV9 and TRBJ1-2, with D maybe TRBD1 (6 bases). The V and J ends lost 2 bases and 10 bases respectively, with 12 bases between them. The CDR3 loop spans 12 amino acids. Germline lookup yields CDR1 SGDLS and CDR2 YYNGEE. DNA for the CDR3: TGTGCCAGCAGCGTCCGGGACAAGTACTACACCTTC. Protein: CASSVRDKYYTF.

This chain joins TRBV15 and TRBJ2-4, with TRBD1 identical over 8 bases. Germline V lookup: CDR1 LNHNV, CDR2 YYDKDF (reference sequence). The CDR3 spans 14 residues. V lost 3 bases and J lost 7; bases outside the gene matches: 5. CDR3 sequence reads: CATSSTGGSNIQYF. In DNA form, the CDR3 reads TGTGCCACCAGCAGCACAGGGGGGTCGAACATTCAGTACTTC. The full variable domain, rest sourced from reference TRBV15 and TRBJ2-4, is DAMVIQNPRYQVTQFGKPVTLSCSQTLNHNVMYWYQQKSSQAPKLLFHYYDKDFNNEADTPDNFQSRRPNTSFCFLDIRSPGLGDTAMYLCATSSTGGSNIQYFGAGTRLSVL.

The genes are TRBV6-4 and TRBJ2-5, with D tentatively TRBD1 (6 bases). V was shortened by 0 bases and J by 2 bases, with 16 bases between the two germline ends. There are 17 residues in the CDR3. Germline V gene data show CDR1 as MRHNA and CDR2 as SNTAGT. Here the CDR3 DNA reads TGTGCCAGCAGTGACTCGCGTGGTCAGGACAGTCAAGAGACCCAGTACTTC. It translates to CASSDSRGQDSQETQYF.

The chain employs TRBV30 and TRBJ2-5; 7 positions agree with TRBD2. Matching the DNA end better, TRBJ2-7 makes the J call doubtful. CDR3 size: 10 residues. CDR1 and CDR2 from the germline V gene are GTSNPN and SVGIG (reference sequence). The CDR3 DNA is TGTGCCTGGGGGGGGGACGAGCAGTACTTC. This encodes CAWGGDEQYF.

CDR3 sequence reads: CASSPLRGALDNEQFF. The CDR3 DNA reads as TGTGCCAGCTCGCCTCTGCGGGGGGCCCTCGACAATGAGCAGTTCTTC. The chain links TRBV18 to TRBJ2-1, with 8 nucleotides matching TRBD2. Germline V CDR1 and CDR2: KGHSH, LQKENI. The CDR3 is 16 amino acids. J lost 5 bases, V lost 6 bases, and 12 bases had no gene match.

The chain links TRBV10-3 to TRBJ1-1, with a weak D call TRBD1 (5 bases). V gave up 8 bases and J gave up 2 bases, with 12 bases separating them. The germline V gene encodes CDR1 ENHRY and CDR2 SYGVKD. There are 13 residues in the CDR3. CDR3 nucleotides: TGTGCCATCGGGGGGGTGCGCAACACTGAAGCTTTCTTT. Protein sequence: CAIGGVRNTEAFF.

V and J are TRBV29-1 and TRBJ2-3, with 10 bases fitting TRBD2. Per germline, CDR1 SQVTM and CDR2 ANQGSEA. The ends lost 5 bases at V and 4 bases at J; junction bases unmatched: 6. This CDR3 is built from 14 residues. The CDR3 is CSVPLAGVSDTQYF. In DNA form, the CDR3 reads TGCAGCGTTCCTCTAGCGGGGGTTTCAGATACGCAGTATTTT.

The V call is TRBV7-8, the J call TRBJ2-7, with D possibly TRBD1 on 7 matching bases. The V gene's germline CDR1 is SGHVS and CDR2 FQNEAQ. Trimming removed 4 bases from V and 6 bases from J, with 10 bases in between. This CDR3 comprises 12 residues. CDR3 sequence reads: CASSSQGGEQYF. Written as DNA, the CDR3 is TGTGCCAGCAGCTCCCAGGGGGGCGAGCAGTACTTC.

A note on this clone: The junction does not match germline at one end; this may be a read error. The genes are TRBV7-9 and TRBJ2-1; 7 bases line up with TRBD1. Germline V gene sequence: CDR1 SEHNR, CDR2 FQNEAQ (reference sequence). CDR3 length: 16 residues. CDR3 loop: CSSSLERNRGTAEQFF. In DNA, the CDR3 is TGTTCCAGCAGCTTAGAGCGCAACAGGGGTACTGCTGAGCAGTTCTTC.

CDR3 sequence reads: CASGLEPKTGGPEAFF. The CDR3 DNA sequence: TGTGCTAGTGGTTTGGAACCCAAGACAGGGGGCCCTGAAGCTTTCTTT. The J gene is TRBJ1-1, the V gene TRBV12-5; TRBD1 aligns across 10 bases. The CDR3 runs 16 residues. CDR1 is LGHNT, CDR2 FRNRAP, per germline. V shed 1 base and J 6 bases; nucleotides not matched to a gene: 8.

The rearrangement links TRBV9 to TRBJ2-5, with D perhaps TRBD2 (5 bases). The V end lost 2 bases, the J end lost 5 bases, and 13 bases lay between the germline ends. The CDR3 sequence is 14 residues long. The germline CDR1 and CDR2 sequences are SGDLS and YYNGEE. The DNA for the CDR3 is TGTGCCAGCAGCGTGGACGGAAGGGAGGAGACCCAGTACTTC. Translating it yields CASSVDGREETQYF.

The rearrangement uses TRBV6-4 and TRBJ2-3; TRBD2 aligns across 13 bases. The CDR3 is 15 residues long. The junction had 7 bases not matched to a gene; V was cut back by 8 bases and J by 5 bases. CDR1 MRHNA and CDR2 SNTAGT come from the germline V gene. The CDR3 DNA reads as TGTGCCAGCTCCACTAGCGGGGGGGCCGAAGATACGCAGTATTTT. Its protein is CASSTSGGAEDTQYF.

The chain joins TRBV4-1 to TRBJ1-2, with D uncertain. V lost 1 base to trimming and J lost 2 bases, with 8 bases between them. Germline V CDR1 and CDR2: MGHRA, YSYEKL. The CDR3 spans 14 residues. The CDR3 coding sequence is TGCGCCAGCAGCCAAGTAACGGTAAACTATGGCTACACCTTC. As protein: CASSQVTVNYGYTF.

The chain couples TRBV29-1 to TRBJ1-2; maybe TRBD1 (5 bases). CDR1 SQVTM and CDR2 ANQGSEA come from the germline V gene. This CDR3 comprises 12 residues. The V gene lost 4 bases and the J gene lost 4 bases, with 10 bases spanning the gap. The CDR3 sequence: CSVGGDTYGYTF. Written as DNA, the CDR3 is TGCAGCGTTGGGGGGGATACCTATGGCTACACCTTC.

This sequence joins TRBV29-1 and TRBJ2-7; D perhaps matches TRBD2 (5 bases). CDR1 and CDR2 from the germline V gene are SQVTM and ANQGSEA. The CDR3 spans 13 residues. V was trimmed by 1 base and J by 3 bases, leaving 10 bases between them. CDR3 coding DNA: TGCAGCGTTGAAGGGAGGAACGACTACGAGCAGTACTTC. Protein sequence: CSVEGRNDYEQYF.

The rearrangement links TRBV10-2 to TRBJ2-5, with 13 bases that match TRBD2. The V and J ends lost 3 bases and 2 bases, in that order; junction bases with no gene match: 9. The germline V gene has CDR1 WSHSY and CDR2 SAAADI. The CDR3 has 18 residues. In nucleotides, the CDR3 is TGCGCCAGCAGTGACATCCTACTAGCGGGGGGGAGGCAAGAGACCCAGTACTTC. Encoded protein: CASSDILLAGGRQETQYF.

The chain employs TRBV18 and TRBJ1-1, with D possibly being TRBD1 (6 bases). CDR3 length equals 14 residues. Trimming pared 3 bases from V and 4 bases from J, leaving 12 bases between. Germline-derived CDR1 and CDR2 are KGHSH and LQKENI. The CDR3 loop is CASSPLGQPTEAFF. Written as DNA, the CDR3 is TGTGCCAGCTCACCCCTCGGACAGCCCACTGAAGCTTTCTTT.